Below, 10 T cell receptor beta chains from the same sample are listed, as sequenced in a study of Graves' ophthalmopathy and Graves' hyperthyroidism (dated by TCRdb to between 2017 and 2018). The sequencing machine was an Illumina HiSeq 2000. TCR beta CDR3 regions were amplified from RNA transcripts for repertoire sequencing. The first round of RT-PCR was done with HTBI primers and the Qiagen OneStep RT-PCR kit, and was followed by a second round of multiplex PCR, then size selection and purification. TCRdb reworked the public reads: Q25 trimming with fastp, MiXCR clone assembly, productive beta chains retained. Every distinct CDR3 protein forms one entry, paired with its most common genes and DNA. The sample table shows over a million distinct CDR3 sequences, and about 36% are seen once. Roughly 10% of the sample comes from the top ten. The sample taken for sequencing was peripheral blood or thyroid tissue (not recorded which). The receptors stem from an adult man with Graves' hyperthyroidism.

This clonotype turned up a few times. The V call is TRBV7-8, the J call TRBJ1-1; D possibly corresponds to TRBD1 (5 bases). There are 18 residues in the CDR3. CDR1 is SGHVS, CDR2 FQNEAQ, per germline. V lost 1 base and J lost 6, with 24 bases in between. CDR3 sequence (DNA): TGTGCCAGCAGCTTAGTTCACACAGGTCGACTCACGGCGTCTGAAGCTTTCTTT. Protein sequence: CASSLVHTGRLTASEAFF.

The chain links TRBV5-1 to TRBJ2-7, with D tentatively TRBD1 (6 bases). Germline V gene data show CDR1 as SGHRS and CDR2 as YFSETQ. Trimming removed 4 bases at V and 5 bases at J, with 19 bases between. The CDR3 contains 15 residues. The DNA for the CDR3 is TGCGCCAGCAGCCTGGCCTCTGCAGGGGACCACGAGCAGTACTTC. Amino acid sequence: CASSLASAGDHEQYF.

The V gene is TRBV3-1, the J gene TRBJ1-2; no firm D call. The ends were cut back, 1 base at V and 4 bases at J, with 10 bases in the middle. The CDR3 extends over 14 amino acids. Germline V CDR1 and CDR2: LGHDT, YNNKEL (reference sequence). This CDR3 is CASSQVWAGYGYTF. The CDR3, as DNA: TGTGCCAGCAGCCAAGTATGGGCGGGCTATGGCTACACCTTC.

The J gene is TRBJ2-3, the V gene TRBV10-3; unclear D gene. The length of the CDR3 is 15 residues. Germline V lookup: CDR1 ENHRY, CDR2 SYGVKD. Deletions cut 10 bases from V and 6 bases from J, with 23 bases between. CDR3 DNA sequence: TGTGCCACCGTAGACCGACGACGCGACATGGATACGCAGTATTTT. It encodes CATVDRRRDMDTQYF.

The sample holds a few counts of this clonotype. The V gene is TRBV20-1, the J gene TRBJ2-7; TRBD1 agrees at 7 bases. V shed 5 bases and J 5 bases; nucleotides not matched to a gene: 9. Germline lookup yields CDR1 DFQATT and CDR2 SNEGSKA (reference sequence). The CDR3 contains 13 residues. The CDR3 DNA is TGCAGTGCTCTAGACAGGGTTATCAACGAGCAGTACTTC. Translation gives CSALDRVINEQYF.

This clonotype was recorded many times. The gene calls are TRBV7-9 and TRBJ2-5; no definite D call. This CDR3 has 12 amino acids. Per the germline V gene, CDR1 is SEHNR and CDR2 is FQNEAQ (reference sequence). Trimming stripped 2 bases from V and 5 bases from J, with 6 bases between. CDR3 residues: CASSLSYETQYF. CDR3 in DNA: TGTGCCAGCAGCTTATCCTACGAGACCCAGTACTTC.

This clonotype was recorded many times. V and J are TRBV30 and TRBJ1-1, with D unclear. This CDR3 is 13 amino acids long. Deletions cut 1 base from V and 0 bases from J, with 6 bases between. CDR1 and CDR2 from the germline V gene are GTSNPN and SVGIG (reference sequence). As DNA, the CDR3 is TGTGCCTGGAGTGGGACCGTGAACACTGAAGCTTTCTTT. Amino acid sequence: CAWSGTVNTEAFF. Full variable domain (remainder filled in from reference TRBV30 and TRBJ1-1): SQTIHQWPATLVQPVGSPLSLECTVEGTSNPNLYWYRQAAGRGLQLLFYSVGIGQISSEVPQNLSASRPQDRQFILSSKKLLLSDSGFYLCAWSGTVNTEAFFGQGTRLTVV.

This clonotype was picked up many times. The chain links TRBV2 to TRBJ1-2; 9 bases match TRBD1. CDR3 length: 13 amino acids. The junction had 12 bases not matched to a gene; V was cut back by 10 bases and J by 9 bases. CDR1 is SNHLY, CDR2 FYNNEI, per germline. The CDR3, as DNA: TGTGCCAACATACTTACCGGGACAGGGAGCTACACCTTC. Its translation is CANILTGTGSYTF.

A single count supports this clonotype. The rearrangement uses TRBV29-1 and TRBJ2-3; D is perhaps TRBD1 or TRBD2 (5 bases each). This CDR3 has 16 residues. V was shortened by 4 bases and J by 1 base, with 18 bases between the two germline ends. Germline CDR1 SQVTM, CDR2 ANQGSEA. CDR3 nucleotide sequence: TGCAGCGTTGTTGGGGGAGCGGTACCTGGCACAGATACGCAGTATTTT. Translated: CSVVGGAVPGTDTQYF.

This clonotype was observed many times. The genes are TRBV5-1 and TRBJ2-2; D is ambiguous. This CDR3 spans 13 amino acids. The V gene's germline CDR1 is SGHRS and CDR2 YFSETQ. Trimming left V 0 bases short and J 7 bases short, with 7 bases between. The CDR3 nucleotides read TGCGCCAGCAGCTTGGCCGCTATCGGGGAGCTGTTTTTT. Translated: CASSLAAIGELFF.